The 25 T cell receptor beta chains in this list originate from one sample, sequenced in a study of T cell responses to AZD1222 COVID-19 vaccine. TCRdb's copy holds only in-frame clones and misses some; the assay was immunoSEQ multiplex PCR. The sample has more than 80,000 clones, approximately 85% seen once. Material: peripheral blood, obtained 28 days after the second AZD1222 dose. These receptors all come from an adult who received the AZD1222 COVID-19 vaccine.

This clone appeared a single time. This rearrangement joins TRBV10-3 to TRBJ1-4; perhaps TRBD1 as D (6 bases). V lost 4 bases and J 0 bases, leaving 12 bases between the germline ends. Germline CDR1 reads ENHRY; CDR2 reads SYGVKD. This CDR3 region has 16 residues. Here the CDR3 reads CAISATGQPTNEKLFF. In nucleotides, the CDR3 is TGTGCCATCAGTGCCACCGGACAGCCAACTAATGAAAAACTGTTTTTT.

This clone appeared a single time. The rearrangement links TRBV5-1 to TRBJ1-1; D is unresolved. With 1 base removed from V and 5 bases from J, the gap between germline ends came to 12 bases. The CDR3 is 14 amino acids. CDR1 is SGHRS and CDR2 is YFSETQ in the germline V gene. CDR3 bases: TGCGCCAGCAGCTTGTTTAGTTCGGAAACTGAAGCTTTCTTT. Its protein is CASSLFSSETEAFF.

The chain is built from TRBV28 and TRBJ2-1; 7 bases are a match to TRBD2. Germline values: CDR1 MDHEN, CDR2 SYDVKM. The CDR3 contains 20 residues. V shed 2 bases and J 0 bases; nucleotides not matched to a gene: 16. The CDR3 bases are TGTGCCAGCAGTTTAGATCTCCCCTTCACTAGCGTAGCCTCCTACAATGAGCAGTTCTTC. Residues: CASSLDLPFTSVASYNEQFF.

This clone was detected only once. The rearrangement joins TRBV9 to TRBJ2-5; 8 bases are a match to TRBD2. Germline CDR1 and CDR2: SGDLS and YYNGEE. This CDR3 is 18 amino acids long. J lost 9 bases, V lost 0 bases, and 19 bases had no gene match. Written as DNA, the CDR3 is TGTGCCAGCAGCGTAGCTACGGGAGGGGCAGGCCCGGGGATGGCCCAGTACTTC. Amino acids: CASSVATGGAGPGMAQYF.

V usage is TRBV24-1 and J usage is TRBJ2-1; TRBD1 matches at 10 bases. V lost 7 bases and J lost 6; bases outside the gene matches: 11. The CDR3 totals 16 residues. Germline assignment: CDR1 KGHDR and CDR2 SFDVKD. CDR3 residues: CATRSREGQGFNEQFF. As DNA, the CDR3 is TGTGCCACCAGGTCGCGCGAGGGACAGGGGTTCAATGAGCAGTTCTTC.

This chain joins TRBV18 and TRBJ2-5; D is uncertain. The germline V and J ends were trimmed by 2 bases and 1 base, with 5 bases remaining between them. The CDR3 spans 13 residues. Germline CDR1 reads KGHSH; CDR2 reads LQKENI. The CDR3: CASSPVIQETQYF. DNA of the CDR3: TGTGCCAGCTCACCAGTAATCCAAGAGACCCAGTACTTC.

The rearrangement uses TRBV4-3 and TRBJ2-2; 9 bases fit TRBD1. J gave up 5 bases and V 1 base, and 5 bases lay outside the gene matches. Germline CDR1 is LGHNA and CDR2 is YSLEER. This CDR3 region has 16 residues. The CDR3 DNA sequence: TGCGCCAGCAGCCAAGTTACAGGGGGCGGTACCGGGGAGCTGTTTTTT. This translates into CASSQVTGGGTGELFF.

The rearrangement joins TRBV20-1 to TRBJ2-3; D is unresolved. Germline V gene sequence: CDR1 DFQATT, CDR2 SNEGSKA (reference sequence). V lost 7 bases and J 0 bases, leaving 5 bases between the germline ends. The CDR3 length is 11 residues. In DNA, the CDR3 is TGCAGTGTTCACAGCACAGATACGCAGTATTTT. It codes for CSVHSTDTQYF.

The V call is TRBV5-6, the J call TRBJ2-7; TRBD2 might be the D (5 bases). V lost 0 bases and J 3 bases, leaving 10 bases between the germline ends. This CDR3 contains 14 residues. Germline CDR1 is SGHDT and CDR2 is YYEEEE. The CDR3 spells CASSLGPTSYEQYV. Written as DNA, the CDR3 is TGTGCCAGCAGCTTGGGTCCCACTAGCTACGAGCAGTACGTC.

This clone showed up just once. The chain has TRBV6-1 and TRBJ2-7, with unresolved D. Germline V gene data show CDR1 as MNHNS and CDR2 as SASEGT. The CDR3 consists of 14 residues. V was trimmed by 2 bases and J by 1 base, leaving 9 bases between them. The CDR3 sequence is CASSELVKSYEQYF. The DNA for the CDR3 is TGTGCCAGCAGTGAATTGGTCAAATCCTACGAGCAGTACTTC.

CDR3 DNA: TGCGCCAGCAGCTTGGCCGGCTTCCCCTACGAGCAGTACTTC. It yields the protein CASSLAGFPYEQYF. The chain employs TRBV5-1 and TRBJ2-7; D remains unclear. The CDR3 loop spans 14 amino acids. CDR1 SGHRS and CDR2 YFSETQ come from the germline V gene. Trimming cost V 0 bases and J 2 bases, with 9 bases left between them.

This chain links TRBV29-1 with TRBJ1-1; 7 positions match TRBD1. The CDR3 is 15 residues long. Germline V gene lookup returns CDR1 SQVTM and CDR2 ANQGSEA. The V and J ends lost 4 bases and 0 bases, in that order; junction bases with no gene match: 8. Written as DNA, the CDR3 is TGCAGCGTTGGAGACAGGGCTACCTTGAACACTGAAGCTTTCTTT. This gives the protein CSVGDRATLNTEAFF.

The V gene is TRBV7-8, the J gene TRBJ1-5; tentative D call: TRBD1 (5 bases). Germline values: CDR1 SGHVS, CDR2 FQNEAQ. V was pared by 6 bases and J by 6 bases, with 18 bases between. CDR3 length equals 15 residues. For the CDR3, the DNA is TGTGCCAGCAGTTACGGGGAGGGGCATCGTCAGCCCCAGCATTTT. Translating it yields CASSYGEGHRQPQHF.

The V gene is TRBV18, the J gene TRBJ2-2; 10 bases align to TRBD2. There are 16 residues in the CDR3. V gave up 2 bases and J gave up 5 bases; unmatched junction bases: 5. Looked up from germline, CDR1 is KGHSH and CDR2 is LQKENI. The CDR3 nucleotides are TGTGCCAGCTCACCATTTACTAGCGGGGTTACCGGGGAGCTGTTTTTT. Its translation: CASSPFTSGVTGELFF.

This clone showed up just once. This chain connects TRBV5-1 to TRBJ2-1; 9 bases align to TRBD2. Unmatched junction bases numbered 8, after V lost 4 bases and J lost 3 bases. Germline V lookup: CDR1 SGHRS, CDR2 YFSETQ. The CDR3 is 16 residues long. The CDR3 coding sequence is TGCGCCAGCAGCCCTTTTCGCGGGGGGGACTACAATGAGCAGTTCTTC. Translating it yields CASSPFRGGDYNEQFF.

The chain carries TRBV5-1 and TRBJ2-3, with D possibly TRBD2 on 6 matching bases. The germline gives CDR1 SGHRS, CDR2 YFSETQ. V gave up 3 bases and J gave up 2 bases, with 19 bases separating them. The CDR3 is made up of 17 amino acids. In DNA form, the CDR3 reads TGCGCCAGCAGCTCCGGACTCGGGACTGGGTACACAGATACGCAGTATTTT. This codes for CASSSGLGTGYTDTQYF. Full variable domain (missing parts from reference TRBV5-1 and TRBJ2-3): KAGVTQTPRYLIKTRGQQVTLSCSPISGHRSVSWYQQTPGQGLQFLFEYFSETQRNKGNFPGRFSGRQFSNSRSEMNVSTLELGDSALYLCASSSGLGTGYTDTQYFGPGTRLTVL.

The chain links TRBV5-1 to TRBJ1-1, with D possibly matching TRBD1 (6 bases). The CDR3 totals 15 residues. V lost 0 bases and J 5 bases, leaving 14 bases between the germline ends. Germline V gene data show CDR1 as SGHRS and CDR2 as YFSETQ. The DNA of the CDR3 is TGCGCCAGCAGCTTGGAGGGTCGGGGGCTTACTGAAGCTTTCTTT. Translation gives CASSLEGRGLTEAFF.

Only one count was recorded for this clone. The chain is built from TRBV19 and TRBJ2-7; no definite D call. V gave up 6 bases and J gave up 0 bases, with 3 bases separating them. The germline CDR1 and CDR2 sequences are LNHDA and SQIVND (reference sequence). The CDR3 extends over 11 amino acids. The CDR3 nucleotides read TGTGCCAGTAGAACCTCCTACGAGCAGTACTTC. The encoded protein is CASRTSYEQYF.

The chain is built from TRBV9 and TRBJ1-1; D is undetermined. V lost 4 bases and J lost 1, with 8 bases in between. Germline CDR1 SGDLS, CDR2 YYNGEE. CDR3 length: 13 residues. CDR3 sequence: CASSMTGNTEAFF. In DNA form, the CDR3 reads TGTGCCAGCAGCATGACTGGGAACACTGAAGCTTTCTTT.

CDR3 loop: CASRDRGPTGELFF. Here the CDR3 DNA reads TGTGCGAGCCGGGACAGGGGGCCTACCGGGGAGCTGTTTTTT. The chain recombines TRBV7-2 with TRBJ2-2; TRBD1 aligns across 12 bases. The CDR3 is 14 residues long. Germline V gives CDR1 SGHTA, CDR2 FQGNSA.

This chain links TRBV12-3 or TRBV12-4 with TRBJ2-3, with D uncertain. CDR3 length equals 11 residues. V dropped 5 bases and J dropped 2 bases, with 2 bases sitting between them. The CDR3 DNA sequence: TGTGCCAGCAGTAACACAGATACGCAGTATTTT. Translated, it gives CASSNTDTQYF.

The genes are TRBV15 and TRBJ2-6; 10 bases are shared with TRBD1. Germline CDR1 reads LNHNV; CDR2 reads YYDKDF (reference sequence). This CDR3 contains 19 residues. The V gene end was trimmed by 1 base and the J gene end by 0 bases; junction bases not matched to a gene: 6. The CDR3 coding sequence is TGTGCCACCAGCAGAGTCGGGGGGACAGGGGCCTCTGGGGCCAACGTCCTGACTTTC. It specifies CATSRVGGTGASGANVLTF.

The rearrangement joins TRBV6-1 to TRBJ2-7, with D uncertain. Per germline, CDR1 MNHNS and CDR2 SASEGT. CDR3 length: 13 amino acids. The germline V and J ends were trimmed by 2 bases and 6 bases, with 11 bases remaining between them. CDR3 sequence reads: CASSEPYIGEQYV. CDR3 bases: TGTGCCAGCAGTGAACCCTATATAGGCGAGCAGTACGTC.

V is TRBV24-1 and J is TRBJ1-5; 8 nucleotides align to TRBD1. The J segment lost 5 bases and the V segment lost 2 bases, leaving 7 bases of the junction unmatched. Looked up from germline, CDR1 is KGHDR and CDR2 is SFDVKD. The CDR3 has 16 amino acids. CDR3: CATSDSRQGLDQPQHF. The CDR3 coding sequence is TGTGCCACCAGTGATTCCCGACAGGGGTTGGATCAGCCCCAGCATTTT.

The rearrangement uses TRBV14 and TRBJ2-3; D possibly matches TRBD1 or TRBD2 (6 bases each). Germline lookup yields CDR1 SGHDN and CDR2 FVKESK. This CDR3 spans 16 amino acids. Deletions cut 4 bases from V and 2 bases from J, with 16 bases between. CDR3 coding DNA: TGTGCCAGCAGCCCGACAGGACTACCTGCCACAGATACGCAGTATTTT. It yields the protein CASSPTGLPATDTQYF.